This is a list of T cell receptor beta chains from one sample in a study of post-analysis software for immune sequencing data. TCRdb redid the calling of the PCR reads with MiXCR, one entry per CDR3 protein. The data contain around 700,000 distinct CDR3 sequences, around 64% of them singletons. The sequenced sample was blood. The receptors originated from a girl aged 2-15 years with multiple sclerosis. CDR3s include the opening cysteine and the closing phenylalanine or tryptophan. Fields, in order: CDR3 DNA, CDR3 protein, D gene, J gene, clone size, V gene. D genes are given only for firm matches. Not every row has a clone size; where given, it reads once, few, many or a size class.

TGTGTCAGCAGTAGCGACCAAGAGACCCAGTACTTC CVSSSDQETQYF - TRBJ2-5 - TRBV25-1
TGCAGTGCTAGAGATCCTTTGACAGGGGTAATTTCCCAAGAGACCCAGTACTTC CSARDPLTGVISQETQYF TRBD1 TRBJ2-5 - TRBV20-1
TGTGCCAGCAGTCCGGGTGGGCAGCCCCAGCATTTT CASSPGGQPQHF - TRBJ1-5 - TRBV6-2/TRBV6-3
TGCGCCAGCAGCTTGGCCCAAGAGACCCAGTACTTC CASSLAQETQYF - TRBJ2-5 many TRBV12-3/TRBV12-4
TGTGCCAGCAGCTTAGGACCGAGACAGGGGGAGACCCAGTACTTC CASSLGPRQGETQYF TRBD1 TRBJ2-5 - TRBV7-2
TGCGCCAGCAGCTGGAGCGGGTATGAAGCTTTCTTT CASSWSGYEAFF - TRBJ1-1 - TRBV5-1
TGCGCCAGCAGCCTACTCGGACCAGGGGGCGGGTCACCCAATGAGCAGTTCTTC CASSLLGPGGGSPNEQFF TRBD1 TRBJ2-1 many TRBV5-1
TGTGCCAGCAGCTTAGACGGTTATGAGCAGTTCTTC CASSLDGYEQFF - TRBJ2-1 - TRBV7-9
TGTGCCAGCAGCGTAGGAGGGGGGCTAGCGGGAGTGAGAGAGCAGTACTTC CASSVGGGLAGVREQYF TRBD2 TRBJ2-7 - TRBV9
TGTGCCACCAGCAGAGTACCGGGACAGACTAGCGGGACAAACATTCAGTACTTC CATSRVPGQTSGTNIQYF TRBD2 TRBJ2-4 - TRBV15
TGTGCCAGCAGTTATAGCGGGAGCCCAGAGACCCAGTACTTC CASSYSGSPETQYF TRBD2 TRBJ2-5 - TRBV12-3/TRBV12-4
TGCGCCAGCAGCTTGGGACAGAAAAACAATGAGCAGTTCTTC CASSLGQKNNEQFF - TRBJ2-1 few TRBV5-1
TGTGCCAGCAAACGAGATTCACCCCTCCACTTT CASKRDSPLHF - TRBJ1-6 - TRBV6-6
TGTGCCAGCACCGTCGAGGACAGCCCTTTTCAAGGCTACACCTTC CASTVEDSPFQGYTF - TRBJ1-2 - TRBV9
TGTGCCAGCAGTTACTACTTACGCGCCGAAGCTTTCTTT CASSYYLRAEAFF - TRBJ1-1 - TRBV6-2/TRBV6-3
TGTGCCAGCAGTTTAGGCTCGTATGGGACACCCCTCCACTTT CASSLGSYGTPLHF - TRBJ1-6 - TRBV12-3/TRBV12-4
TGCAGTGCTGGGCCCACAGGGTCTGGGAACAATGAGCAGTTCTTC CSAGPTGSGNNEQFF - TRBJ2-1 - TRBV20-1
TGTGCCATCAGTGAGTCGACGGATTCTAATGAAAAACTGTTTTTT CAISESTDSNEKLFF - TRBJ1-4 once TRBV10-3
TGTGCCAGCAGTGAAATCGGCGGTTTAACTAACTATGGCTACACCTTC CASSEIGGLTNYGYTF - TRBJ1-2 - TRBV25-1
TGTGCCACCAAAGATAGCGGGAGTCAGGGCTCCTACAATGAGCAGTTCTTC CATKDSGSQGSYNEQFF TRBD2 TRBJ2-1 - TRBV27
TGTGCCAGCAGCCCCGACCGGAGCGGGAGGTGGACCTACGAGCAGTACTTC CASSPDRSGRWTYEQYF TRBD2 TRBJ2-7 - TRBV6-1
TGTGCCAGCAGCCCCCGGGACAGGGAGTCCGAAAAACTGTTTTTT CASSPRDRESEKLFF TRBD1 TRBJ1-4 few TRBV7-6
TGTGCCAGCAGCCTATTAGACAGGGAGCCAGAAAATGAGCAGTTCTTC CASSLLDREPENEQFF TRBD1 TRBJ2-1 - TRBV5-6
TGCAGTGCTAGCCTTCGGGAGCAGGCAGATACGCAGTATTTT CSASLREQADTQYF - TRBJ2-3 few TRBV20-1
TGTGCCAGCAGTTTAGCGACAACAGGGACGGAGCAGCCCCAGCATTTT CASSLATTGTEQPQHF - TRBJ1-5 - TRBV12-3/TRBV12-4
TGTGCCAGCAGTTTCATGAACACTGAAGCTTTCTTT CASSFMNTEAFF - TRBJ1-1 - TRBV12-3/TRBV12-4
TGTGCCAGCTCACCGGGAGTGACAGATACGCAGTATTTT CASSPGVTDTQYF - TRBJ2-3 many TRBV18
TGTGCCAGCAGGATAAATTTTGGACTAGCAGGCTACAAGCAGTACTTC CASRINFGLAGYKQYF TRBD2 TRBJ2-7 few TRBV27
TGTGCCAGCAGCCCTAGACTAGCGGGCAACTACGAGCAGTACTTC CASSPRLAGNYEQYF TRBD2 TRBJ2-7 once TRBV9
TGTGCCAGCAGTGCAGATACAGGGGTTAACACTGAAGCTTTCTTT CASSADTGVNTEAFF TRBD1 TRBJ1-1 once TRBV25-1
TGTGCCAGCAGTTTATCGGCCGGGGAACGCAACACTGAAGCTTTCTTT CASSLSAGERNTEAFF - TRBJ1-1 - TRBV27
TGTGCCAGCAGCCCCGGGACTAGCGCTTCCTACAATGAGCAGTTCTTC CASSPGTSASYNEQFF TRBD2 TRBJ2-1 - TRBV7-3
TGTGCCAGCAGAGGGAGAACAGGGGGCTCCTACAATGAGCAGTTCTTC CASRGRTGGSYNEQFF TRBD1 TRBJ2-1 many TRBV12-3/TRBV12-4
TGTGCTAGTTCGGGGTCAGGGCTAGGACTTATCACAGATACGCAGTATTTT CASSGSGLGLITDTQYF - TRBJ2-3 few TRBV12-5
TGTGCCAGCAGCCAAGATAGGCGGGACGGCTATGGCTACACCTTC CASSQDRRDGYGYTF - TRBJ1-2 - TRBV4-2
TGTGCCAGCAGTCTCACACGGGTGGTGGATGCGCAGTACTTC CASSLTRVVDAQYF - TRBJ2-4 - TRBV6-5
TGCAGCGTTTTGACAGGGGAGGAAGAGACCCAGTACTTC CSVLTGEEETQYF TRBD1 TRBJ2-5 - TRBV29-1
TGTGCCAGCAGCTTAGGCGTGATGGGCAGGGACAATGAGCAGTTCTTC CASSLGVMGRDNEQFF - TRBJ2-1 few TRBV7-8
TGCAGTGCTAGCGGCGGACGGCGTAATGAGCAGTTCTTC CSASGGRRNEQFF - TRBJ2-1 - TRBV20-1
TGCAGTGCACCAAGTCCGACGACCTACGAGCAGTACTTC CSAPSPTTYEQYF - TRBJ2-7 - TRBV20-1
TGCAGTGTCCGATTAGCGGGGGGGCCGGGAAAGACCCAGTACTTC CSVRLAGGPGKTQYF TRBD2 TRBJ2-5 - TRBV20-1
TGTGCCAGCACCCAGGACATCTTCTATGGCTACACCTTC CASTQDIFYGYTF - TRBJ1-2 - TRBV5-6
TGTGCCAGCAGCTTGGGTTCGAGGTTCGACTATGGCTACACCTTC CASSLGSRFDYGYTF - TRBJ1-2 few TRBV11-2
TGTGCCAGCAGTTACCCGGGACAGGGGAAGGGAAAACTGTTTTTT CASSYPGQGKGKLFF TRBD1 TRBJ1-4 - TRBV28
TGTGCCAGCAGTGAACCAGGGGTCGGCCAGCCCCAGCATTTT CASSEPGVGQPQHF - TRBJ1-5 few TRBV6-1
TGTGCCAGCACCCAAACGACAGGCAACTATGGCTACACCTTC CASTQTTGNYGYTF - TRBJ1-2 - TRBV7-2
TGCAGTGCTAGAGGCGGGGTTAGCACAGATACGCAGTATTTT CSARGGVSTDTQYF - TRBJ2-3 few TRBV20-1
TGCGCCAGCAGCTCGCCGGGGGCCGGGGATACGCAGTATTTT CASSSPGAGDTQYF - TRBJ2-3 few TRBV5-1
TGTGCCAGCAGTCAAAGCGGGGTCTACAATGAGCAGTTCTTC CASSQSGVYNEQFF TRBD2 TRBJ2-1 few TRBV12-3/TRBV12-4
TGTGCCAGCAGCTTACGAGCTTCCCACTCGGATACGCAGTATTTT CASSLRASHSDTQYF - TRBJ2-3 once TRBV7-2
TGTGCCAGCAGGTCATCGGGACGGAGCTCCTACAATGAGCAGTTCTTC CASRSSGRSSYNEQFF - TRBJ2-1 - TRBV12-3/TRBV12-4
TGCAGTGCTAGTGACAGCACAGATACGCAGTATTTT CSASDSTDTQYF - TRBJ2-3 few TRBV20-1
TGCAGCGTATTAGGACAGGGGGATAGAGGGGGCTACACCTTC CSVLGQGDRGGYTF TRBD1 TRBJ1-2 - TRBV29-1
TGTGCCAGCAGGCCCGCTGTAGCCCTGGCCTACAATGAGCAGTTCTTC CASRPAVALAYNEQFF - TRBJ2-1 once TRBV2
TGTGCCAGCAGCCAGCTTCTCGGACATAATGAAGCTTTCTTT CASSQLLGHNEAFF - TRBJ1-1 - TRBV3-1
TGCAGCGTTGTTTTGACACACAGGGCTGAAGCTTTCTTT CSVVLTHRAEAFF - TRBJ1-1 - TRBV29-1
TGCGCCAGCAGCTTGGGGACCCTATCCTACAATGAGCAGTTCTTC CASSLGTLSYNEQFF - TRBJ2-1 - TRBV5-1
TGCAGTGTCAGTTTAATCGGGATGGCCGGGGAGCAGTACTTC CSVSLIGMAGEQYF - TRBJ2-7 - TRBV20-1
TGTGCCAGCAGCTTAATCCGGGACAGGGGCCCCAATGAGCAGTTCTTC CASSLIRDRGPNEQFF TRBD1 TRBJ2-1 - TRBV7-2
TGTGCCAGCAGACCCCTAGCGGGCCGGCAAGAGACCCAGTACTTC CASRPLAGRQETQYF TRBD2 TRBJ2-5 - TRBV6-6